This entry concerns a single T cell receptor (beta chain). Its antigen remains unidentified. The data originate from a study of blood T cells in healthy people across ages. Study at large: Template switching captured about one barcoded beta molecule per two T cells. Whole-study findings and limits: From one million sequenced T cells, diversity estimates were lower bounds. No one knew whether donors had CMV, which possibly confounded expanded clonotype changes.

This CDR3 spans 12 amino acids. Germline loops: CDR1 LGHDT, CDR2 YNNKEL (reference sequence). V lost 3 bases to trimming and J lost 7 bases, with 7 bases between them. Sample-barcoded 5' priming and a J-beta primer mix drove a second PCR of roughly 6 to 12 cycles. MiXCR was run by TCRdb on the 5' RACE reads, yielding one entry per CDR3 protein. The table lists more than 650,000 distinct CDR3 sequences, approximately 22% of them singletons. The source of this sequence is a man between 65 and 85 years old in good health. Source material: blood. The chain joins TRBV3-1 to TRBJ1-3; D remains unclear. The CDR3 spells CASSQLQNTIYF. CDR3 in DNA: TGTGCCAGCAGCCAGCTCCAGAACACCATATATTTT.